The 30 T cell receptor beta chains presented below share a single source sample, sequenced in a study of blood T cells in healthy people across ages. The second PCR ran roughly 7 to 12 cycles with a sample-barcoded 5' primer and J-beta primers. TCRdb fed the 5' RACE reads into MiXCR, producing one record per CDR3 protein. Of about 580,000 distinct CDR3 sequences in the sample, more than 45% are singletons; the top ten hold under 30%. Specimen: blood. Every receptor here comes from an elderly man in good health.

This rearrangement joins TRBV12-3 or TRBV12-4 to TRBJ2-1; TRBD1 aligns across 10 bases. The CDR3 has 14 amino acids. The junction had 8 bases not matched to a gene; V was cut back by 8 bases and J by 7 bases. The CDR3 sequence is CASHRDRGSNEQFF. The CDR3 nucleotides are TGTGCCAGCCACCGGGACAGGGGTTCAAATGAGCAGTTCTTC.

The chain combines TRBV12-3 or TRBV12-4 with TRBJ2-7, with D possibly TRBD1 on 5 matching bases. The CDR3 loop spans 16 amino acids. The V gene lost 6 bases and the J gene lost 0 bases, with 18 bases spanning the gap. The CDR3 DNA follows: TGTGCCAGCAGCCCCCAGCCAGGCGACAGCTCCTACGAGCAGTACTTC. Amino acids: CASSPQPGDSSYEQYF.

The chain couples TRBV30 to TRBJ1-2; no clear D. Trimming left V 7 bases short and J 3 bases short, with 6 bases between. From germline, CDR1 is GTSNPN and CDR2 SVGIG (reference sequence). The CDR3 consists of 10 residues. The CDR3 region is CASIHYGYTF. CDR3 nucleotides: TGTGCCTCGATACACTATGGCTACACCTTC.

The gene calls are TRBV7-3 and TRBJ2-1; 7 positions match TRBD2. The CDR3 totals 14 residues. Trimming removed 3 bases from V and 3 bases from J; junction bases left unmatched: 2. CDR1 and CDR2 (germline): SGHTA, FQGTGA. The CDR3 sequence: CASSLTGGYNEQFF. The CDR3 region has the DNA TGTGCCAGCAGCTTGACGGGAGGCTACAATGAGCAGTTCTTC.

This chain connects TRBV12-3 or TRBV12-4 to TRBJ2-7; D is perhaps TRBD1 or TRBD2 (5 bases each). The CDR3 length is 14 residues. The V end lost 7 bases, the J end lost 5 bases, and 18 bases lay between the germline ends. The CDR3 nucleotides are TGTGCCAGCAATCGGAAGGGGACGCTGGACGAGCAGTACTTC. This gives the protein CASNRKGTLDEQYF.

The chain combines TRBV7-9 with TRBJ2-1, with a tentative D call TRBD2 (6 bases). The J call may be wrong; the DNA end is better matched by TRBJ2-7. The CDR3 spans 14 residues. Germline V gene data show CDR1 as SEHNR and CDR2 as FQNEAQ (reference sequence). CDR3 protein: CASSPWDLGNEQYF. The CDR3 DNA sequence: TGTGCCAGCAGCCCGTGGGACTTGGGGAATGAGCAGTACTTC.

The chain links TRBV7-9 to TRBJ2-2, with 10 positions matching TRBD2. The V segment lost 3 bases and the J segment 0 bases; nucleotides outside the gene matches: 7. Germline V gene data show CDR1 as SEHNR and CDR2 as FQNEAQ (reference sequence). The CDR3 is made up of 18 amino acids. The CDR3 sequence is CASSLGTSGTTNTGELFF. DNA for the CDR3: TGTGCCAGCAGCTTGGGTACTAGCGGGACTACGAACACCGGGGAGCTGTTTTTT.

V is TRBV6-6 and J is TRBJ1-2; no definite D call. V was shortened by 5 bases and J by 3 bases, with 10 bases between the two germline ends. The CDR3 spans 13 residues. CDR1 and CDR2 from the germline V gene are MNHNY and SVGAGI (reference sequence). The CDR3 reads CASSDGGDYGYTF. CDR3 nucleotide sequence: TGTGCCAGCAGTGACGGTGGGGACTATGGCTACACCTTC.

The J gene is TRBJ2-5, the V gene TRBV3-1; unclear D gene. V dropped 8 bases and J dropped 3 bases, with 19 bases sitting between them. This CDR3 is built from 15 residues. Per the germline V gene, CDR1 is LGHDT and CDR2 is YNNKEL (reference sequence). The CDR3 sequence: CASQNGPLSKETQYF. In DNA form, the CDR3 reads TGTGCCAGCCAAAACGGACCGCTAAGCAAAGAGACCCAGTACTTC.

A few counts support this clonotype. This chain links TRBV4-2 with TRBJ1-1, with D unclear. Germline lookup yields CDR1 LGHNA and CDR2 YNFKEQ. The CDR3 totals 16 residues. V lost 4 bases, J lost 1 base, and 16 bases lay in between. The CDR3 nucleotides are TGTGCCAGCAGCCTATCCAATGGTGAGGGGAACACTGAAGCTTTCTTT. It codes for CASSLSNGEGNTEAFF.

This clonotype was counted between two and nine times. J is TRBJ2-7 and V is TRBV20-1; D is possibly TRBD2 (6 bases). Germline V gene data show CDR1 as DFQATT and CDR2 as SNEGSKA (reference sequence). The CDR3 covers 13 residues. Trimming removed 3 bases at V and 0 bases at J, with 9 bases between. In nucleotides, the CDR3 is TGCAGTGCTAGTAGCGGCGACTCCTACGAGCAGTACTTC. This translates into CSASSGDSYEQYF.

To note about this clonotype: This sequence may be a read error, since a much larger clone differs from it by one base. The chain has TRBV7-8 and TRBJ2-1, with no clear D. The DNA end is more similar to TRBJ2-7, so the J call may be wrong. This CDR3 region has 16 residues. Per the germline V gene, CDR1 is SGHVS and CDR2 is FQNEAQ. The CDR3 loop reads CASSLGRLGSYNEQYF. The CDR3 DNA is TGTGCCAGCAGCTTAGGGCGACTGGGATCCTACAATGAGCAGTACTTC.

The J gene is TRBJ1-6, the V gene TRBV5-1, with D unresolved. V lost 0 bases and J lost 10, with 11 bases in between. This CDR3 region has 14 residues. Germline CDR1 is SGHRS and CDR2 is YFSETQ. The CDR3 DNA is TGCGCCAGCAGCTTGGGTCAGGACCTATCACCCCTCCACTTT. Protein product: CASSLGQDLSPLHF.

The sample holds a few counts of this clonotype. The V and J genes are TRBV5-1 and TRBJ2-3, with 13 positions matching TRBD2. V gave up 4 bases and J gave up 6 bases; unmatched junction bases: 8. The CDR3 is 16 amino acids. The germline V gene encodes CDR1 SGHRS and CDR2 YFSETQ. As DNA, the CDR3 is TGCGCCAGCAGCCCACCCGGACTAGCGGGAGCGGATACGCAGTATTTT. It translates to CASSPPGLAGADTQYF.

The chain employs TRBV9 and TRBJ2-2; D is unclear. Germline-derived CDR1 and CDR2 are SGDLS and YYNGEE. The CDR3 totals 16 residues. V was clipped by 4 bases and J by 0 bases, with 13 bases between them. This CDR3 is CASSFSVGPNTGELFF. The CDR3, as DNA: TGTGCCAGCAGCTTTAGTGTAGGACCGAACACCGGGGAGCTGTTTTTT.

V usage is TRBV29-1 and J usage is TRBJ1-2; D remains unclear. CDR1 and CDR2 from the germline V gene are SQVTM and ANQGSEA. Trimming removed 3 bases at V and 6 bases at J, with 11 bases between. The CDR3 loop spans 12 amino acids. This chain's CDR3 is CSVERVRHGYTF. The DNA of the CDR3 is TGCAGCGTTGAGAGGGTGAGACATGGCTACACCTTC.

This clonotype was detected ten times or more. The chain has TRBV6-5 and TRBJ2-1, with D perhaps given as TRBD1 or TRBD2 (5 bases each). This CDR3 comprises 13 residues. Germline CDR1 reads MNHEY; CDR2 reads SVGAGI. Trimming took off 7 bases at V and 9 bases at J, with 16 bases between the two ends. CDR3 in amino acids: CASINGARGEQFF. The CDR3 DNA follows: TGTGCCAGCATAAACGGGGCCCGTGGTGAGCAGTTCTTC.

The V gene is TRBV6-2 or TRBV6-3, the J gene TRBJ2-4, with D possibly being TRBD1 or TRBD2 (6 bases each). CDR1 is MNHEY and CDR2 is SVGEGT in the germline V gene. V lost 5 bases and J 13 bases, leaving 27 bases between the germline ends. This CDR3 is 16 amino acids long. CDR3 bases: TGTGCCAGCAGTACCCTCACAGGGACTCTATTACGAGGACAGTACTTC. This translates into CASSTLTGTLLRGQYF.

This sequence joins TRBV7-2 and TRBJ2-4, with TRBD1 identical over 7 bases. Germline CDR1 SGHTA, CDR2 FQGNSA. The CDR3 has 17 amino acids. V shed 1 base, J shed 8 bases, and the junction held 14 bases outside the gene matches. CDR3 residues: CASSLGTGDVWRDIQYF. The CDR3 DNA sequence: TGTGCCAGCAGCTTAGGGACAGGCGACGTTTGGAGAGACATTCAGTACTTC.

The chain is built from TRBV5-1 and TRBJ1-1; TRBD1 agrees at 7 bases. With 4 bases clipped from V and 0 bases from J, the junction kept 6 bases outside the gene matches. This CDR3 comprises 15 residues. The V gene's germline CDR1 is SGHRS and CDR2 YFSETQ. CDR3 in DNA: TGCGCCAGCAGCGCCCCAGGGGGGCTGAACACTGAAGCTTTCTTT. Its protein product is CASSAPGGLNTEAFF. The variable domain in full, completed from reference TRBV5-1 and TRBJ1-1, reads KAGVTQTPRYLIKTRGQQVTLSCSPISGHRSVSWYQQTPGQGLQFLFEYFSETQRNKGNFPGRFSGRQFSNSRSEMNVSTLELGDSALYLCASSAPGGLNTEAFFGQGTRLTVV.

V and J are TRBV5-1 and TRBJ2-5; D is ambiguous. The germline CDR1 and CDR2 sequences are SGHRS and YFSETQ. The CDR3 has 11 amino acids. V lost 6 bases, J lost 1 base, and 4 bases lay in between. In DNA, the CDR3 is TGCGCCAGCACCCTCCAAGAGACCCAGTACTTC. Residues: CASTLQETQYF.

The CDR3 protein is CSARGPSGNYEQYF. DNA for the CDR3: TGCAGTGCTAGGGGGCCATCCGGGAACTACGAGCAGTACTTC. The rearrangement uses TRBV20-1 and TRBJ2-7; possibly TRBD1 or TRBD2 for D (5 bases each). The CDR3 length is 14 residues. Per germline, CDR1 DFQATT and CDR2 SNEGSKA (reference sequence). V was shortened by 3 bases and J by 3 bases, with 15 bases between the two germline ends.

This clonotype was seen repeatedly, ten times or more. The J gene is TRBJ2-7, the V gene TRBV6-6; tentative D call: TRBD1 (5 bases). There are 14 residues in the CDR3. The V gene lost 2 bases and the J gene lost 1 base, with 9 bases spanning the gap. CDR1 is MNHNY, CDR2 SVGAGI, per germline (reference sequence). The CDR3 nucleotides are TGTGCCAGCAGTTACGGGGCATTTTCCTACGAGCAGTACTTC. Amino acids: CASSYGAFSYEQYF.

This clonotype showed up just a few times. V gene TRBV6-5 combines with J gene TRBJ1-3, with TRBD1 as a possible D gene (5 bases). V was clipped by 5 bases and J by 3 bases, with 8 bases between them. Germline lookup yields CDR1 MNHEY and CDR2 SVGAGI. This CDR3 is built from 13 residues. This CDR3 reads CASSPGIGNTIYF. CDR3 bases: TGTGCCAGCAGTCCAGGGATTGGAAACACCATATATTTT.

CDR3 residues: CASRFQGATNEKLFF. Written as DNA, the CDR3 is TGTGCCAGCAGATTCCAGGGGGCTACTAATGAAAAACTGTTTTTT. The chain carries TRBV27 and TRBJ1-4, with 8 bases matching TRBD1. The CDR3 has 15 residues. V shed 6 bases, J shed 2 bases, and the junction held 5 bases outside the gene matches. The V gene's germline CDR1 is MNHEY and CDR2 SMNVEV (reference sequence).

The rearrangement joins TRBV25-1 to TRBJ2-3; possibly TRBD1 for D (6 bases). V lost 7 bases, J lost 6 bases, and 8 bases lay in between. CDR3 length: 11 residues. Germline loops: CDR1 MGHDK, CDR2 SYGVNS. CDR3 bases: TGTGCCAGCACAGGGGAGGATACGCAGTATTTT. Residues: CASTGEDTQYF.

This chain connects TRBV20-1 to TRBJ2-1; TRBD2 aligns across 8 bases. Germline CDR1 and CDR2: DFQATT and SNEGSKA (reference sequence). CDR3 length: 17 residues. V was pared by 0 bases and J by 3 bases, with 10 bases of the junction left unmatched. CDR3 in amino acids: CSARDSRGSGSYNEQFF. The CDR3 DNA follows: TGCAGTGCTAGAGATTCGAGGGGGAGCGGGAGCTACAATGAGCAGTTCTTC.

This clonotype is a singleton in its sample. The rearrangement joins TRBV2 to TRBJ2-7, with TRBD1 as a possible D gene (6 bases). In germline, CDR1 is SNHLY, CDR2 FYNNEI. CDR3 length: 12 residues. V lost 11 bases and J lost 0, with 11 bases in between. The CDR3 nucleotides are TGTGCCGTCGGACAGTCCTCCTACGAGCAGTACTTC. It specifies CAVGQSSYEQYF.

With regard to this clonotype: One end of the junction does not line up with germline, which may come from a read error. V usage is TRBV7-2 and J usage is TRBJ2-3; D unresolved. This CDR3 is built from 14 residues. In germline, CDR1 is SGHTA, CDR2 FQGNSA. The CDR3 nucleotides read TGTGCCAGCAGCTTAGGGCGGAGCACAGCTACGCAGTATTTT. It translates to CASSLGRSTATQYF. Together with reference TRBV7-2 and TRBJ2-3, the CDR3 gives the full variable domain: GAGVSQSPSNKVTEKGKDVELRCDPISGHTALYWYRQSLGQGLEFLIYFQGNSAPDKSGLPSDRFSAERTGGSVSTLTIQRTQQEDSAVYLCASSLGRSTATQYFGPGTRLTVL.

This clonotype was recorded a few times. DNA of the CDR3: TGTGCCAGCATGGGACAGATCGGCGGTGAGCAGTTCTTC. This encodes CASMGQIGGEQFF. The V and J genes are TRBV24-1 and TRBJ2-1; 7 nucleotides agree with TRBD1. The CDR3 is made up of 13 amino acids. The germline V gene has CDR1 KGHDR and CDR2 SFDVKD. J lost 9 bases, V lost 11 bases, and 12 bases had no gene match.